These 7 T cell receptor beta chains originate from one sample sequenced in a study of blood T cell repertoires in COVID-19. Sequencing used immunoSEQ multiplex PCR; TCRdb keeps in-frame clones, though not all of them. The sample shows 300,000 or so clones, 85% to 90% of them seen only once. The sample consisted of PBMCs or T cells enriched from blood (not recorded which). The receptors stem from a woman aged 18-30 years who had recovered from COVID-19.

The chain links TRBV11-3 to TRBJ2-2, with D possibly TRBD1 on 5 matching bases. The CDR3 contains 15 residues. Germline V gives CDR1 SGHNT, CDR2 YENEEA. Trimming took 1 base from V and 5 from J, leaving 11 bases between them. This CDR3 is CASSLGQGKTGELFF. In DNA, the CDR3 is TGTGCCAGCAGCTTAGGCCAGGGTAAAACCGGGGAGCTGTTTTTT.

The CDR3 is CAWSWTSGGEETQYF. CDR3 coding DNA: TGTGCCTGGAGTTGGACTAGCGGGGGGGAAGAGACCCAGTACTTC. This chain links TRBV30 with TRBJ2-5, with 15 bases fitting TRBD2. Germline assignment: CDR1 GTSNPN and CDR2 SVGIG (reference sequence). V was pared by 2 bases and J by 3 bases, with 1 base of the junction left unmatched. The CDR3 covers 15 residues. The full variable domain, with the rest looked up from reference TRBV30 and TRBJ2-5, is SQTIHQWPATLVQPVGSPLSLECTVEGTSNPNLYWYRQAAGRGLQLLFYSVGIGQISSEVPQNLSASRPQDRQFILSSKKLLLSDSGFYLCAWSWTSGGEETQYFGPGTRLLVL.

CDR3 region: CATTGQGANGELFF. The DNA of the CDR3 is TGTGCCACCACAGGACAGGGGGCGAACGGGGAGCTGTTTTTT. V usage is TRBV24-1 and J usage is TRBJ2-2; 11 positions agree with TRBD1. Germline CDR1 and CDR2: KGHDR and SFDVKD. V dropped 8 bases and J dropped 7; count of bases not matched to a gene: 5. The CDR3 has 14 amino acids.

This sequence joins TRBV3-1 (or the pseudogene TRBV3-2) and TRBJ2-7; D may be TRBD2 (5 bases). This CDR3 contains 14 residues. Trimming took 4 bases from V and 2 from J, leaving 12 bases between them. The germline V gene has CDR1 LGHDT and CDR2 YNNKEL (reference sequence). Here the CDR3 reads CASSRYGVTYEQYF. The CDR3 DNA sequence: TGTGCCAGCAGCCGCTACGGGGTAACCTACGAGCAGTACTTC.

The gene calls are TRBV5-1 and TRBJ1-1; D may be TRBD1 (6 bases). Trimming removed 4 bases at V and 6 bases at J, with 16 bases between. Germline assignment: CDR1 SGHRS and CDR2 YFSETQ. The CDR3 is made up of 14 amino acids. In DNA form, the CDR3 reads TGCGCCAGCAGCCCCAAGGCGGGGGCGGCTGAAGCTTTCTTT. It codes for CASSPKAGAAEAFF.

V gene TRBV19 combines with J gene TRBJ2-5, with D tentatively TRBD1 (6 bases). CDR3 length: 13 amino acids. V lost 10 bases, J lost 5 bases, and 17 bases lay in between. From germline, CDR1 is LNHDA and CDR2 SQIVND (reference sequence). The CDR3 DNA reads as TGTGCCACCCAAAGCAGGGGCTTGGAGACCCAGTACTTC. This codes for CATQSRGLETQYF.

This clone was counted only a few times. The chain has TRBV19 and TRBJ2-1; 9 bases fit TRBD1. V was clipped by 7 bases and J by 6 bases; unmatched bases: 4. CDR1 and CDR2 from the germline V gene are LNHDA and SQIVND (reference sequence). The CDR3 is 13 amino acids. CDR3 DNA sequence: TGTGCCAGTAAAACGACAGGGGGCAATGAGCAGTTCTTC. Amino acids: CASKTTGGNEQFF.